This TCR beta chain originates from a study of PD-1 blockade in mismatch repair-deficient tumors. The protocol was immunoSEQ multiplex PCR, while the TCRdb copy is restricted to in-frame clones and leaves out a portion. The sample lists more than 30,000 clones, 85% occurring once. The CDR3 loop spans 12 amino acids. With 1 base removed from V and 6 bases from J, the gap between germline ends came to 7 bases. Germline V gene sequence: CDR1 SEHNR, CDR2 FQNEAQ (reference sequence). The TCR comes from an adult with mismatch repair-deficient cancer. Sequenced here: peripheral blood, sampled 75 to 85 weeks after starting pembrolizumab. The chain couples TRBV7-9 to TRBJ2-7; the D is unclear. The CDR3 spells CASSLGFGEQYF. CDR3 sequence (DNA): TGTGCCAGCAGCTTAGGTTTTGGCGAGCAGTACTTC.